The 12 T cell receptor beta chains listed next were all sequenced from one sample in a study of cytomegalovirus exposure and HLA in healthy donors. The primer mix had 60 Vbeta and 13 Jbeta primers. Using immunoSEQ multiplex PCR, the repertoire was profiled, and TCRdb retains in-frame clones only, with some absent. The sample has more than 70,000 clones; around 80% are singletons. The sequencing sample was made of PBMCs. These receptors were taken from a man over 45 in good health and CMV-seropositive.

The chain couples TRBV19 to TRBJ1-1, with TRBD1 matching over 12 bases. The germline gives CDR1 LNHDA, CDR2 SQIVND (reference sequence). The junction had 13 bases not matched to a gene; V was cut back by 8 bases and J by 0 bases. This CDR3 has 18 residues. CDR3 amino acids: CASLPFTGTGGLNTEAFF. Here the CDR3 DNA reads TGTGCCAGTCTTCCTTTCACCGGGACAGGGGGCCTGAACACTGAAGCTTTCTTT.

The sample holds one count of this clone. The rearrangement joins TRBV5-5 to TRBJ2-4, with TRBD2 identical over 12 bases. The V gene's germline CDR1 is SGHKS and CDR2 YYEKEE (reference sequence). The length of the CDR3 is 15 residues. The trim removed 1 base at V and 12 bases at J, leaving 8 bases unmatched. As DNA, the CDR3 is TGTGCCAGCAGCTTGTTACTAGCGGGAGGAGACAGTCAGTACTTC. Translating gives CASSLLLAGGDSQYF.

In its sample, this clone was seen once. The CDR3 DNA follows: TGTGCCAGCAGCTTAGAAGTATGGGGCGGGGGGACAGATACGCAGTATTTT. This sequence encodes CASSLEVWGGGTDTQYF. The gene calls are TRBV7-2 and TRBJ2-3, with TRBD2 matching 8 bases. Trimming at V came to 1 base and at J to 3 bases, leaving 9 bases not matched to a gene. Germline V gives CDR1 SGHTA, CDR2 FQGNSA. The CDR3 totals 17 residues. Looking up the rest from reference TRBV7-2 and TRBJ2-3 gives the full variable domain: GAGVSQSPSNKVTEKGKDVELRCDPISGHTALYWYRQSLGQGLEFLIYFQGNSAPDKSGLPSDRFSAERTGGSVSTLTIQRTQQEDSAVYLCASSLEVWGGGTDTQYFGPGTRLTVL.

This chain joins TRBV7-9 and TRBJ2-3, with D possibly matching TRBD1 (6 bases). V was pared by 3 bases and J by 0 bases, with 13 bases between. This CDR3 region has 16 residues. The V gene's germline CDR1 is SEHNR and CDR2 FQNEAQ (reference sequence). The CDR3 is CASSFGGGGSTDTQYF. DNA of the CDR3: TGTGCCAGCAGCTTTGGGGGCGGCGGTAGCACAGATACGCAGTATTTT.

The J gene is TRBJ2-2, the V gene TRBV30; D is unresolved. CDR3 size: 14 residues. Germline CDR1 is GTSNPN and CDR2 is SVGIG (reference sequence). V was clipped by 3 bases and J by 0 bases, with 8 bases between them. The CDR3 bases are TGTGCCTGGAGAAGAGTCGCGAACACCGGGGAGCTGTTTTTT. Protein: CAWRRVANTGELFF.

The sample holds a few counts of this clone. The chain is built from TRBV20-1 and TRBJ1-1; D gene ambiguous. Trimming removed 6 bases from V and 2 bases from J, with 7 bases in between. CDR3 size: 11 residues. The germline V gene encodes CDR1 DFQATT and CDR2 SNEGSKA (reference sequence). Here the CDR3 DNA reads TGCAGTGCACTCTTAAACACTGAAGCTTTCTTT. Its protein product is CSALLNTEAFF.

Only one count was recorded for this clone. At one end, the junction sequence differs from germline, possibly due to a read error. The V call is TRBV7-9, the J call TRBJ2-5; D is perhaps TRBD1 (6 bases). This CDR3 comprises 14 residues. The V gene's germline CDR1 is SEHNR and CDR2 FQNEAQ (reference sequence). The CDR3 reads CSSSLRQAQETQYF. The CDR3 DNA is TGTTCCAGCAGCTTAAGACAGGCCCAAGAGACCCAGTACTTC.

This clone was observed a single time. The gene calls are TRBV11-3 and TRBJ2-7; D is possibly TRBD2 (5 bases). The CDR3 is made up of 14 amino acids. V was cut by 1 base and J by 3 bases, with 10 bases left in between. CDR1 SGHNT and CDR2 YENEEA come from the germline V gene. CDR3 protein: CASSLVGVFYEQYF. The CDR3 DNA reads TGTGCCAGCAGCTTAGTGGGAGTCTTCTACGAGCAGTACTTC.

This chain uses TRBV9 with TRBJ2-6, with 11 bases matching TRBD2. Per the germline V gene, CDR1 is SGDLS and CDR2 is YYNGEE. V trimming: 4 bases; J trimming: 1 base; junction bases outside the gene matches: 22. CDR3 length: 23 amino acids. The CDR3: CASSPIGLAGFAGSQSGANVLTF. The CDR3 DNA sequence: TGTGCCAGCAGCCCTATCGGACTAGCGGGTTTCGCGGGGAGTCAATCTGGGGCCAACGTCCTGACTTTC.

Details on this clone: The junction departs from the called germline gene at one end, perhaps through a read error. The V and J genes are TRBV5-6 and TRBJ1-2; D not resolved. Germline V gives CDR1 SGHDT, CDR2 YYEEEE. The CDR3 covers 12 residues. The CDR3 DNA reads TGTGCCAGCAGCCAAACCACAGATCCCTACGCCTTC. Translated: CASSQTTDPYAF.

This clone appeared once. The chain joins TRBV5-4 to TRBJ1-1; 9 positions match TRBD1. Losses at the gene ends were 2 bases for V and 6 bases for J; bases not matched to a gene: 8. The CDR3 extends over 15 amino acids. The germline V gene encodes CDR1 SGHNT and CDR2 YYREEE (reference sequence). For the CDR3, the DNA is TGTGCCAGCAGCTTACCGTACAGGGGGCTGGCTGAAGCTTTCTTT. Translated: CASSLPYRGLAEAFF.

Details on this clone: A junction boundary mismatches the germline segment, possibly from a read error. The chain combines TRBV7-9 with TRBJ1-5; D may be TRBD1 (6 bases). The CDR3 extends over 15 amino acids. The germline CDR1 and CDR2 sequences are SEHNR and FQNEAQ (reference sequence). This chain's CDR3 is CSSSLSTGINQPQHF. The CDR3 bases are TGTTCCAGCAGCTTGTCAACAGGGATCAATCAGCCCCAGCATTTT.